Each of the 27 T cell receptor beta chains below was sequenced from the same sample in a study of control samples from healthy donors and cancer patients. The data were produced by immunoSEQ multiplex PCR, yet TCRdb's version contains in-frame clones alone and is incomplete. The table has 45,000 to 60,000 clones, about 90% seen once. The sequenced material came from PBMCs. These receptor sequences come from a man in his 60s with head and neck cancer.

The gene calls are TRBV6-1 and TRBJ2-2; D is tentatively TRBD1 or TRBD2 (6 bases each). Germline lookup yields CDR1 MNHNS and CDR2 SASEGT. CDR3 size: 16 residues. The V gene lost 1 base and the J gene lost 5 bases, with 14 bases spanning the gap. The CDR3 here is CASSEGPGGGTGELFF. The CDR3 DNA follows: TGTGCCAGCAGTGAAGGCCCCGGAGGGGGGACCGGGGAGCTGTTTTTT.

The chain has TRBV2 and TRBJ2-3, with 11 bases aligning to TRBD2. This CDR3 has 15 amino acids. CDR1 is SNHLY, CDR2 FYNNEI, per germline. With 7 bases clipped from V and 5 bases from J, the junction kept 8 bases outside the gene matches. The CDR3 DNA reads as TGTGCCAGCACTCCACTAGCGGGAGTGAGAGATACGCAGTATTTT. The encoded protein is CASTPLAGVRDTQYF.

The chain has TRBV2 and TRBJ2-1; 8 nucleotides align to TRBD2. Germline assignment: CDR1 SNHLY and CDR2 FYNNEI. The junction had 3 bases not matched to a gene; V was cut back by 5 bases and J by 0 bases. This CDR3 is 15 amino acids long. CDR3 DNA: TGTGCCAGCAGTCCGACTAGCGTCTCCTACAATGAGCAGTTCTTC. Amino acids: CASSPTSVSYNEQFF.

The sample holds one count of this clone. The rearrangement joins TRBV11-1 to TRBJ2-7; TRBD2 is a possible D gene (6 bases). Germline V gene data show CDR1 as SGHAT and CDR2 as FQDESV (reference sequence). The CDR3 runs to 14 residues. V was clipped by 3 bases and J by 3 bases, with 12 bases between them. The DNA of the CDR3 is TGTGCCAGCAGCTTGGGACTTTCCGGCTACGAGCAGTACTTC. Amino acids: CASSLGLSGYEQYF.

This clone was detected only once. The chain joins TRBV3-1 (or the pseudogene TRBV3-2) to TRBJ2-7, with D unresolved. From germline, CDR1 is LGHDT and CDR2 YNNKEL (reference sequence). The CDR3 has 16 residues. The V end lost 4 bases, the J end lost 7 bases, and 23 bases lay between the germline ends. The CDR3 nucleotides are TGTGCCAGCAGCCCAGCCGGTGGCGCCGGTTCAAGGGAGCAGTACTTC. Translation gives CASSPAGGAGSREQYF.

The V call is TRBV6-5, the J call TRBJ1-1, with D possibly matching TRBD1 (5 bases). The CDR3 runs to 12 residues. Trimming pared 6 bases from V and 4 bases from J, leaving 9 bases between. Germline CDR1 is MNHEY and CDR2 is SVGAGI. The CDR3 coding sequence is TGTGCCAGCAGGCGAGGGGTCACTGAAGCTTTCTTT. The encoded protein is CASRRGVTEAFF.

DNA for the CDR3: TGTGCCAGCAGCTTAGCAGGGGCGAACACCGGGGAGCTGTTTTTT. This encodes CASSLAGANTGELFF. The V and J genes are TRBV7-2 and TRBJ2-2; D is perhaps TRBD1 (5 bases). The CDR3 totals 15 residues. Per germline, CDR1 SGHTA and CDR2 FQGNSA. Trimming cost V 0 bases and J 0 bases, with 5 bases left between them. Full variable domain (missing parts from reference TRBV7-2 and TRBJ2-2): GAGVSQSPSNKVTEKGKDVELRCDPISGHTALYWYRQSLGQGLEFLIYFQGNSAPDKSGLPSDRFSAERTGGSVSTLTIQRTQQEDSAVYLCASSLAGANTGELFFGEGSRLTVL.

The chain joins TRBV29-1 to TRBJ2-7; 12 bases are shared with TRBD1. Germline V gene sequence: CDR1 SQVTM, CDR2 ANQGSEA. The CDR3 runs to 14 residues. V was clipped by 7 bases and J by 4 bases; unmatched bases: 8. The CDR3 here is CSALGTGGQYEQYF. The CDR3 DNA reads TGCAGCGCCCTAGGGACAGGGGGCCAGTACGAGCAGTACTTC.

The chain uses TRBV6-5 and TRBJ1-2; no clear D gene. This CDR3 is 13 amino acids long. V was trimmed by 6 bases and J by 6 bases, leaving 14 bases between them. Germline CDR1 is MNHEY and CDR2 is SVGAGI. CDR3 nucleotide sequence: TGTGCCAGCAGCCGCATCAACCGAGATGGCTACACCTTC. It translates to CASSRINRDGYTF.

The chain couples TRBV29-1 to TRBJ1-1; D is undetermined. V was trimmed by 5 bases and J by 1 base, leaving 5 bases between them. Germline loops: CDR1 SQVTM, CDR2 ANQGSEA. The CDR3 is 11 residues long. The CDR3 spells CSVCPNTEAFF. The CDR3 bases are TGCAGCGTTTGCCCGAACACTGAAGCTTTCTTT.

The chain employs TRBV9 and TRBJ2-5; 8 bases map to TRBD1. The CDR3 sequence is 15 residues long. CDR1 and CDR2 (germline): SGDLS, YYNGEE. V trimming: 2 bases; J trimming: 4 bases; junction bases outside the gene matches: 7. CDR3 in amino acids: CASSVDRGPGETQYF. CDR3 in DNA: TGTGCCAGCAGCGTCGACAGGGGACCCGGAGAGACCCAGTACTTC.

The rearrangement uses TRBV27 and TRBJ2-5; no definite D call. This CDR3 has 14 amino acids. CDR1 is MNHEY, CDR2 SMNVEV, per germline (reference sequence). V was shortened by 2 bases and J by 5 bases, with 12 bases between the two germline ends. The CDR3, as DNA: TGTGCCAGCAGTTTAGAGGCCTCGGGCGAGACCCAGTACTTC. It translates to CASSLEASGETQYF.

The V and J genes are TRBV7-9 and TRBJ2-3; the match to TRBD1 covers 9 bases. Looked up from germline, CDR1 is SEHNR and CDR2 is FQNEAQ (reference sequence). J lost 3 bases, V lost 3 bases, and 1 base had no gene match. The CDR3 runs to 14 residues. The CDR3: CASSFGQGTDTQYF. Here the CDR3 DNA reads TGTGCCAGCAGCTTCGGACAGGGGACAGATACGCAGTATTTT.

The rearrangement uses TRBV28 and TRBJ1-1; no clear D gene. V lost 7 bases and J 5 bases, leaving 8 bases between the germline ends. The V gene's germline CDR1 is MDHEN and CDR2 SYDVKM. The length of the CDR3 is 11 residues. Here the CDR3 DNA reads TGTGCCAGCACAGCCTCGACTGAAGCTTTCTTT. It translates to CASTASTEAFF.

J is TRBJ1-1 and V is TRBV29-1, with D possibly matching TRBD1 (6 bases). Trimming stripped 6 bases from V and 8 bases from J, with 16 bases between. This CDR3 region has 12 residues. CDR1 and CDR2 (germline): SQVTM, ANQGSEA. The DNA of the CDR3 is TGCAGCGTGCAACAGGGCGGGGGAGAAGCTTTCTTT. Amino acid sequence: CSVQQGGGEAFF.

The rearrangement uses TRBV9 and TRBJ1-3; D gene uncertain. There are 14 residues in the CDR3. The V gene's germline CDR1 is SGDLS and CDR2 YYNGEE. V was pared by 3 bases and J by 4 bases, with 11 bases between. The CDR3 bases are TGTGCCAGCAGCGCCCTGATTGGGGGAAACACCATATATTTT. Encoded protein: CASSALIGGNTIYF.

The chain uses TRBV3-1 (or the pseudogene TRBV3-2) and TRBJ1-2; 9 nucleotides agree with TRBD1. V was pared by 4 bases and J by 0 bases, with 6 bases of the junction left unmatched. The germline gives CDR1 LGHDT, CDR2 YNNKEL (reference sequence). This CDR3 has 16 residues. CDR3 nucleotide sequence: TGTGCCAGCAGCCCCCAGGACAGGGGCTCTAACTATGGCTACACCTTC. Translating gives CASSPQDRGSNYGYTF.

V and J are TRBV28 and TRBJ1-5; D is unclear. Germline CDR1 reads MDHEN; CDR2 reads SYDVKM. V was pared by 3 bases and J by 3 bases, with 6 bases between. CDR3 size: 13 residues. This chain's CDR3 is CASSFNFNQPQHF. The CDR3 DNA sequence: TGTGCCAGCAGTTTTAACTTCAATCAGCCCCAGCATTTT.

The chain is built from TRBV4-3 and TRBJ1-4; no definite D call. With 4 bases removed from V and 5 bases from J, the gap between germline ends came to 23 bases. The CDR3 consists of 18 residues. Germline V lookup: CDR1 LGHNA, CDR2 YSLEER. The CDR3 reads CASSRNRDNHSKNEKLFF. DNA for the CDR3: TGCGCCAGCAGCCGAAACCGTGATAATCATTCCAAGAATGAAAAACTGTTTTTT.

The chain carries TRBV19 and TRBJ1-2; the D gene is possibly TRBD1 (5 bases). Per germline, CDR1 LNHDA and CDR2 SQIVND (reference sequence). Trimming cost V 1 base and J 4 bases, with 13 bases left between them. The CDR3 totals 15 residues. CDR3 sequence (DNA): TGTGCCAGTAGTATAGCAGCGATCGGGGGCTATGGCTACACCTTC. Its protein product is CASSIAAIGGYGYTF. Full variable domain (rest looked up from reference TRBV19 and TRBJ1-2): DGGITQSPKYLFRKEGQNVTLSCEQNLNHDAMYWYRQDPGQGLRLIYYSQIVNDFQKGDIAEGYSVSREKKESFPLTVTSAQKNPTAFYLCASSIAAIGGYGYTFGSGTRLTVV.

This clone has a handful of counts. The V and J genes are TRBV21-1 and TRBJ2-5; TRBD1, the table's D call, lacks a check against the DNA. TRBV21-1 is reported as a pseudogene. This CDR3 contains 12 residues. Here the CDR3 reads CASNRGLETQYF. The CDR3 DNA sequence: TGTGCCAGCAACAGGGGGCTGGAGACCCAGTACTTC.

The chain couples TRBV3-1 (or the pseudogene TRBV3-2) to TRBJ1-2; tentatively, D is TRBD1 (5 bases). Germline CDR1 is LGHDT and CDR2 is YNNKEL (reference sequence). Trimming removed 0 bases from V and 6 bases from J, with 11 bases in between. The CDR3 consists of 14 residues. The CDR3 DNA follows: TGTGCCAGCAGCCAAGAGGGACTAAGCCATGGCTACACCTTC. Residues: CASSQEGLSHGYTF.

This chain joins TRBV11-2 and TRBJ2-7, with D perhaps matching TRBD1 or TRBD2 (6 bases each). The V gene's germline CDR1 is SGHAT and CDR2 FQNNGV. V was trimmed by 2 bases and J by 3 bases, leaving 14 bases between them. The CDR3 covers 15 residues. CDR3 sequence: CASSLSGGPIYEQYF. As DNA, the CDR3 is TGTGCCAGCAGCTTATCCGGGGGCCCGATCTACGAGCAGTACTTC.

The chain employs TRBV4-1 and TRBJ1-2, with 8 positions matching TRBD1. CDR1 is MGHRA, CDR2 YSYEKL, per germline. The CDR3 sequence is 16 residues long. With 0 bases clipped from V and 7 bases from J, the junction kept 10 bases outside the gene matches. For the CDR3, the DNA is TGCGCCAGCAGCCAAGAACGACAGGGGTTCGGCCCTGGCTACACCTTC. The encoded protein is CASSQERQGFGPGYTF.

This chain joins TRBV7-6 and TRBJ2-7; 10 bases align to TRBD1. This CDR3 has 16 residues. Germline lookup yields CDR1 SGHVS and CDR2 FNYEAQ. Trimming cost V 0 bases and J 7 bases; bases outside gene matches: 9. This CDR3 is CASSLALNRDRGEQYF. The CDR3 DNA reads as TGTGCCAGCAGCTTAGCGCTAAATCGGGACAGGGGAGAGCAGTACTTC. The full variable domain, with the rest looked up from reference TRBV7-6 and TRBJ2-7, is GAGVSQSPRYKVTKRGQDVALRCDPISGHVSLYWYRQALGQGPEFLTYFNYEAQQDKSGLPNDRFSAERPEGSISTLTIQRTEQRDSAMYRCASSLALNRDRGEQYFGPGTRLTVT.

The chain joins TRBV4-2 to TRBJ1-2; D remains unclear. V was trimmed by 0 bases and J by 0 bases, leaving 8 bases between them. The germline gives CDR1 LGHNA, CDR2 YNFKEQ. This CDR3 has 15 residues. CDR3 sequence reads: CASSQDLQTNYGYTF. The CDR3 DNA sequence: TGTGCCAGCAGCCAAGATTTGCAGACTAACTATGGCTACACCTTC.

The rearrangement uses TRBV19 and TRBJ1-6; 9 bases are shared with TRBD1. The germline V gene has CDR1 LNHDA and CDR2 SQIVND (reference sequence). V was clipped by 5 bases and J by 7 bases; unmatched bases: 9. The CDR3 spans 16 residues. The CDR3 nucleotides are TGTGCCAGTAGTCCCCGGCCCGGGACAGGGAATTCACCCCTCCACTTT. This translates into CASSPRPGTGNSPLHF.